What follows describes a single TCR beta chain. Study processing details: Scientists estimated how many nucleated cells there were by amplifying reference gene primers. The table came from immunoSEQ multiplex PCR; TCRdb's copy has only in-frame clones and leaves some out. V, J and clone size were drawn from that table, and D and trimming were deduced from the DNA. The sample carries 25,000 to 35,000 clones, roughly 90% recorded once. The data were obtained in a study of blood T cell repertoires in COVID-19. Across the whole study: Specimens from acute and convalescent COVID-19 originated in the United States, Italy and Spain. PBMCs, B-cell-depleted T cells, or T cells provided the cDNA or gDNA that made up the material.

CDR1 is MNHEY, CDR2 SMNVEV, per germline (reference sequence). Trimming pared 5 bases from V and 5 bases from J, leaving 12 bases between. The CDR3 extends over 13 amino acids. The V gene is TRBV27, the J gene TRBJ1-2; D possibly corresponds to TRBD1 (5 bases). This receptor was obtained from a human donor in a cohort sampled during active COVID-19. The sample comprised peripheral blood. In DNA form, the CDR3 reads TGTGCCAGCAGTCACCCCCAGGGTTATGGCTACACCTTC. This encodes CASSHPQGYGYTF.